One T cell receptor (beta chain) is described in this entry. Its target is unknown. CDR1 and CDR2 from the germline V gene are KGHSH and LQKENI. CDR3 length: 16 residues. V was shortened by 4 bases and J by 8 bases, with 21 bases between the two germline ends. This entry comes from a study of cytomegalovirus exposure and HLA in healthy donors. The PCR made use of 60 Vbeta and 13 Jbeta primers. Repertoires were generated with immunoSEQ multiplex PCR, while TCRdb's copy carries only in-frame clones and drops some. This table holds over 95,000 clones, about 74% found once. Study-wide findings and caveats: Roughly uniform sequencing depth across donors was assumed, possibly incorrectly.

The source is a female donor in good health and CMV-seronegative. Sequencing was carried out using PBMCs. The chain joins TRBV18 to TRBJ2-1, with D maybe TRBD1 (5 bases). The CDR3 loop reads CASSLRGAADLDEQFF. DNA for the CDR3: TGTGCCAGCTCACTGCGTGGGGCCGCCGATCTCGATGAGCAGTTCTTC.